The 25 T cell receptor beta chains given below trace back to one sample, sequenced in a study of cytomegalovirus exposure and HLA in healthy donors. TCRdb's copy holds only in-frame clones and misses some; the assay was immunoSEQ multiplex PCR. The sample carries more than 55,000 clones, 94% recorded once. The source material was PBMCs. Receptor source: a young woman in good health and CMV-seronegative.

The V gene is TRBV5-1, the J gene TRBJ2-5; no reliable D call. The DNA end lines up better with TRBJ2-7; the J call may be wrong. The CDR3 covers 15 residues. Germline lookup yields CDR1 SGHRS and CDR2 YFSETQ. The CDR3 protein is CASSPDAGSSYEQYF. In DNA form, the CDR3 reads TGCGCCAGCAGCCCAGACGCCGGGTCCTCCTACGAGCAGTACTTC.

The chain links TRBV6-1 to TRBJ2-1, with TRBD2 matching 10 bases. Germline trimming cut 2 bases from V and 9 bases from J; bases unmatched to any gene: 7. CDR1 is MNHNS and CDR2 is SASEGT in the germline V gene. The CDR3 covers 15 residues. The CDR3 here is CASSEPASGGFEQFF. The DNA for the CDR3 is TGTGCCAGCAGTGAACCGGCTAGCGGGGGTTTTGAGCAGTTCTTC.

The J gene is TRBJ1-1, the V gene TRBV5-4; 8 bases are a match to TRBD1. CDR1 and CDR2 (germline): SGHNT, YYREEE (reference sequence). The CDR3 totals 14 residues. Trimming at V came to 2 bases and at J to 6 bases, leaving 6 bases not matched to a gene. The CDR3 spells CASSFRTGRAEAFF. CDR3 coding DNA: TGTGCCAGCAGCTTCCGGACAGGGCGGGCTGAAGCTTTCTTT.

This clone showed up just once. This chain uses TRBV28 with TRBJ2-7; 9 bases are shared with TRBD2. The germline gives CDR1 MDHEN, CDR2 SYDVKM. V was pared by 6 bases and J by 7 bases, with 7 bases of the junction left unmatched. The CDR3 contains 13 residues. CDR3 coding DNA: TGTGCCAGCAGACGGAGGCTAGCGGGGGAGCAGTACTTC. It is translated as CASRRRLAGEQYF. Full variable domain (missing parts from reference TRBV28 and TRBJ2-7): DVKVTQSSRYLVKRTGEKVFLECVQDMDHENMFWYRQDPGLGLRLIYFSYDVKMKEKGDIPEGYSVSREKKERFSLILESASTNQTSMYLCASRRRLAGEQYFGPGTRLTVT.

The chain is built from TRBV4-1 and TRBJ2-2; 14 nucleotides agree with TRBD2. From germline, CDR1 is MGHRA and CDR2 YSYEKL. V dropped 3 bases and J dropped 4; count of bases not matched to a gene: 4. This CDR3 has 17 residues. CDR3 loop: CASSHKGTSGGTGELFF. CDR3 nucleotide sequence: TGCGCCAGCAGCCACAAGGGGACTAGCGGGGGCACCGGGGAGCTGTTTTTT.

V is TRBV28 and J is TRBJ1-1, with unresolved D. V dropped 3 bases and J dropped 2 bases, with 4 bases sitting between them. The CDR3 extends over 12 amino acids. Germline V CDR1 and CDR2: MDHEN, SYDVKM. CDR3 sequence reads: CASSFSNTEAFF. The CDR3 DNA reads TGTGCCAGCAGTTTCAGTAACACTGAAGCTTTCTTT.

Details on this clone: Different DNA sequences within this sample yield the same CDR3. The rearrangement links TRBV18 to TRBJ2-5; the D is unclear. CDR3 length: 13 amino acids. In germline, CDR1 is KGHSH, CDR2 LQKENI. V was clipped by 3 bases and J by 2 bases, with 7 bases between them. CDR3 loop: CASSPGLQETQYF. For the CDR3, the DNA is TGTGCCAGCTCACCGGGCCTACAAGAGACCCAGTACTTC.

This chain connects TRBV13 to TRBJ2-7; possible D gene TRBD1, 6 bases. This CDR3 spans 17 amino acids. Germline V CDR1 and CDR2: PRHDT, FYEKMQ (reference sequence). Trimming pared 5 bases from V and 1 base from J, leaving 21 bases between. DNA for the CDR3: TGTGCCAGCAGCCGACTCGCCGCTTTGACAGGTTCCTACGAGCAGTACTTC. Translation gives CASSRLAALTGSYEQYF.

This chain links TRBV2 with TRBJ2-6; D is unresolved. The CDR3 consists of 15 residues. The germline gives CDR1 SNHLY, CDR2 FYNNEI. V was cut by 7 bases and J by 0 bases, with 10 bases left in between. The CDR3 sequence is CASTGTDSGANVLTF. The CDR3 DNA is TGTGCCAGCACAGGTACCGACTCTGGGGCCAACGTCCTGACTTTC.

V usage is TRBV7-9 and J usage is TRBJ2-7; 9 bases match TRBD1. J lost 2 bases, V lost 5 bases, and 4 bases had no gene match. In germline, CDR1 is SEHNR, CDR2 FQNEAQ (reference sequence). The CDR3 sequence is 14 residues long. The DNA for the CDR3 is TGTGCCAGCAGCGTGGGACAGGGACCCTACGAGCAGTACTTC. Its protein product is CASSVGQGPYEQYF.

This chain links TRBV5-1 with TRBJ1-6; 9 nucleotides agree with TRBD1. This CDR3 is built from 15 residues. The V and J ends lost 4 bases and 7 bases, in that order; junction bases with no gene match: 6. Germline V lookup: CDR1 SGHRS, CDR2 YFSETQ. Here the CDR3 reads CASSTQGQGNSPLHF. Written as DNA, the CDR3 is TGCGCCAGCAGCACTCAAGGACAGGGGAATTCACCCCTCCACTTT.

V gene TRBV27 combines with J gene TRBJ1-2; the D gene is possibly TRBD1 (5 bases). CDR3 length: 12 amino acids. V was clipped by 6 bases and J by 10 bases, with 15 bases between them. Germline V gene sequence: CDR1 MNHEY, CDR2 SMNVEV (reference sequence). CDR3 in amino acids: CASSDPGRDYTF. DNA of the CDR3: TGTGCCAGCAGCGACCCGGGCAGGGACTACACCTTC.

The J gene is TRBJ2-3, the V gene TRBV5-1; D possibly corresponds to TRBD1 (6 bases). Germline lookup yields CDR1 SGHRS and CDR2 YFSETQ. V dropped 1 base and J dropped 8 bases, with 14 bases sitting between them. The CDR3 has 14 residues. The DNA of the CDR3 is TGCGCCAGCAGCTTGATCCAAGGGGGTAGTACGCAGTATTTT. It specifies CASSLIQGGSTQYF.

This chain connects TRBV30 to TRBJ1-5, with 7 nucleotides matching TRBD1. The germline CDR1 and CDR2 sequences are GTSNPN and SVGIG (reference sequence). The CDR3 runs 15 residues. After removal of 5 bases from V and 0 bases from J, the junction contained 7 bases not matched to a gene. CDR3 sequence: CAWGKGGHSNQPQHF. CDR3 sequence (DNA): TGTGCCTGGGGAAAAGGGGGCCATAGCAATCAGCCCCAGCATTTT.

The V and J genes are TRBV5-6 and TRBJ2-5, with D perhaps matching TRBD2 (5 bases). CDR1 is SGHDT and CDR2 is YYEEEE in the germline V gene. CDR3 size: 13 residues. V lost 7 bases to trimming and J lost 5 bases, with 15 bases between them. The CDR3 region has the DNA TGTGCCAGCTTGACCTGGTCGGGGGAGACCCAGTACTTC. The encoded protein is CASLTWSGETQYF. The full variable domain, completed using reference TRBV5-6 and TRBJ2-5, is DAGVTQSPTHLIKTRGQQVTLRCSPKSGHDTVSWYQQALGQGPQFIFQYYEEEERQRGNFPDRFSGHQFPNYSSELNVNALLLGDSALYLCASLTWSGETQYFGPGTRLLVL.

The chain carries TRBV30 and TRBJ1-2, with D unclear. Germline CDR1 GTSNPN, CDR2 SVGIG (reference sequence). This CDR3 region has 12 residues. V was shortened by 1 base and J by 5 bases, with 8 bases between the two germline ends. This CDR3 reads CAWSAPFYGYTF. CDR3 sequence (DNA): TGTGCCTGGAGTGCCCCCTTTTATGGCTACACCTTC.

The CDR3 reads CASSPAGLADSSYEQYF. The CDR3 DNA follows: TGTGCCAGCAGCCCCGCGGGACTAGCGGACTCCTCCTACGAGCAGTACTTC. This sequence joins TRBV11-2 and TRBJ2-7; 11 bases are a match to TRBD2. Trimming took 5 bases from V and 0 from J; bases not matched to a gene: 9. The germline V gene encodes CDR1 SGHAT and CDR2 FQNNGV. CDR3 size: 17 residues.

The gene calls are TRBV5-4 and TRBJ1-2; 10 positions match TRBD1. CDR1 and CDR2 from the germline V gene are SGHNT and YYREEE (reference sequence). Trimming cost V 4 bases and J 2 bases; bases outside gene matches: 8. CDR3 size: 16 residues. The DNA for the CDR3 is TGTGCCAGCAGCCTTCTATCGGGACAGGGGAACTATGGCTACACCTTC. This sequence encodes CASSLLSGQGNYGYTF.

This chain uses TRBV5-1 with TRBJ2-3, with 9 bases identical to TRBD2. Trimming took 4 bases from V and 2 from J; bases not matched to a gene: 2. Germline V gene data show CDR1 as SGHRS and CDR2 as YFSETQ. The CDR3 runs 14 residues. The CDR3 sequence is CASSGGGATDTQYF. The CDR3 DNA reads TGCGCCAGCAGCGGCGGGGGGGCCACAGATACGCAGTATTTT.

V and J are TRBV27 and TRBJ1-4; TRBD1 is a possible D gene (5 bases). This CDR3 region has 15 residues. The V gene's germline CDR1 is MNHEY and CDR2 SMNVEV (reference sequence). V lost 5 bases, J lost 6 bases, and 16 bases lay in between. The CDR3 loop is CASSGFGAEDEKLFF. The DNA for the CDR3 is TGTGCCAGCAGTGGTTTTGGGGCAGAGGATGAAAAACTGTTTTTT.

The chain uses TRBV20-1 and TRBJ1-5, with D maybe TRBD1 (5 bases). From germline, CDR1 is DFQATT and CDR2 SNEGSKA (reference sequence). The CDR3 sequence is 11 residues long. Trimming took off 6 bases at V and 7 bases at J, with 10 bases between the two ends. The CDR3 is CSARGQQPQHF. CDR3 DNA sequence: TGCAGTGCAAGGGGCCAGCAGCCCCAGCATTTT.

The V gene is TRBV18, the J gene TRBJ2-1, with D perhaps TRBD1 (6 bases). V shed 3 bases and J shed 5 bases, with 17 bases lying between them. CDR1 is KGHSH and CDR2 is LQKENI in the germline V gene. The CDR3 is 16 amino acids. CDR3 residues: CASSPLTGSINNEQFF. The CDR3 DNA reads TGTGCCAGCTCACCTCTGACAGGATCAATTAACAATGAGCAGTTCTTC.

The chain uses TRBV5-1 and TRBJ2-7; D is unresolved. The CDR3 length is 14 residues. CDR1 and CDR2 from the germline V gene are SGHRS and YFSETQ. V was shortened by 0 bases and J by 2 bases, with 9 bases between the two germline ends. The CDR3 DNA is TGCGCCAGCAGCTTGGCGTACAGCACCTACGAGCAGTACTTC. Translation gives CASSLAYSTYEQYF.

The V gene is TRBV29-1, the J gene TRBJ1-2; no clear D gene. Trimming took 0 bases from V and 0 from J, leaving 5 bases between them. The CDR3 covers 13 residues. Germline CDR1 and CDR2: SQVTM and ANQGSEA. DNA for the CDR3: TGCAGCGTTGAAGAACTAGCTAACTATGGCTACACCTTC. It specifies CSVEELANYGYTF.

The V and J genes are TRBV11-2 and TRBJ1-1; TRBD1 matches 7 bases. The CDR3 has 15 residues. J gave up 4 bases and V 1 base, and 6 bases lay outside the gene matches. Germline V lookup: CDR1 SGHAT, CDR2 FQNNGV. CDR3 region: CASSLVNRGGTEAFF. CDR3 nucleotide sequence: TGTGCCAGCAGCTTAGTTAACAGGGGCGGCACTGAAGCTTTCTTT.